Following are 25 T cell receptor beta chains from one sample sequenced in a study of blood T cell repertoires in COVID-19. Profiling relied on immunoSEQ multiplex PCR, and the TCRdb table lists in-frame clones only, not all of them. The table has about 54,000 clones, approximately 78% seen once. The sequencing sample was made of peripheral blood. Receptors were obtained from a human donor in a cohort sampled during active or convalescent COVID-19.

This chain joins TRBV5-6 and TRBJ1-1, with 8 bases fitting TRBD1. The CDR3 has 17 amino acids. J was trimmed by 1 base and V by 5 bases; bases with no gene match: 13. Germline lookup yields CDR1 SGHDT and CDR2 YYEEEE. The CDR3 bases are TGTGCCAGCAGATTCCAGGGGGCGGGAGTTTGGAACACTGAAGCTTTCTTT. Its translation: CASRFQGAGVWNTEAFF.

This sequence joins TRBV19 and TRBJ1-5; D is uncertain. Trimming removed 3 bases from V and 5 bases from J, with 8 bases in between. Germline V CDR1 and CDR2: LNHDA, SQIVND (reference sequence). The CDR3 sequence is 13 residues long. The CDR3 region has the DNA TGTGCCAGTAGTATCCGGGAGGATCAGCCCCAGCATTTT. Translating gives CASSIREDQPQHF. Drawing the rest from reference TRBV19 and TRBJ1-5, the complete variable domain is DGGITQSPKYLFRKEGQNVTLSCEQNLNHDAMYWYRQDPGQGLRLIYYSQIVNDFQKGDIAEGYSVSREKKESFPLTVTSAQKNPTAFYLCASSIREDQPQHFGDGTRLSIL.

The gene calls are TRBV6-6 and TRBJ1-2, with TRBD1 matching 7 bases. V was pared by 5 bases and J by 4 bases, with 4 bases of the junction left unmatched. The CDR3 extends over 13 amino acids. Germline V lookup: CDR1 MNHNY, CDR2 SVGAGI (reference sequence). Written as DNA, the CDR3 is TGTGCCAGCAGTCCGGGACAGCTCTATGGCTACACCTTC. Amino acids: CASSPGQLYGYTF.

The rearrangement links TRBV7-6 to TRBJ2-7, with 7 bases lining up with TRBD1. Per the germline V gene, CDR1 is SGHVS and CDR2 is FNYEAQ. This CDR3 is built from 15 residues. V shed 2 bases and J 5 bases; nucleotides not matched to a gene: 9. CDR3 protein: CASSLLTGYSDEQYF. The DNA of the CDR3 is TGTGCCAGCAGCTTACTGACAGGGTATTCTGACGAGCAGTACTTC.

J is TRBJ1-1 and V is TRBV6-6; D might be TRBD1 (6 bases). The V and J ends lost 4 bases and 5 bases respectively, with 8 bases between them. The CDR3 contains 12 residues. Germline V gene data show CDR1 as MNHNY and CDR2 as SVGAGI (reference sequence). The CDR3 sequence is CASSSTGTEAFF. The CDR3, as DNA: TGTGCCAGCAGTTCCACAGGGACTGAAGCTTTCTTT.

This clone has a single count. V is TRBV30 and J is TRBJ1-1, with D perhaps TRBD1 (6 bases). The CDR3 loop spans 14 amino acids. Trimming stripped 2 bases from V and 5 bases from J, with 15 bases between. From germline, CDR1 is GTSNPN and CDR2 SVGIG (reference sequence). Here the CDR3 DNA reads TGTGCCTGGAGTCAACAGGGTATGAGGACTGAAGCTTTCTTT. This encodes CAWSQQGMRTEAFF.

V is TRBV19 and J is TRBJ2-3; tentatively, D is TRBD1 (6 bases). The CDR3 is 15 residues long. V lost 3 bases to trimming and J lost 3 bases, with 13 bases between them. CDR1 and CDR2 from the germline V gene are LNHDA and SQIVND (reference sequence). The CDR3 sequence is CASSIFGGETDTQYF. The CDR3 nucleotides are TGTGCCAGTAGTATCTTTGGGGGCGAGACAGATACGCAGTATTTT. The full variable domain, in which reference TRBV19 and TRBJ2-3 provide the parts outside the CDR3, is DGGITQSPKYLFRKEGQNVTLSCEQNLNHDAMYWYRQDPGQGLRLIYYSQIVNDFQKGDIAEGYSVSREKKESFPLTVTSAQKNPTAFYLCASSIFGGETDTQYFGPGTRLTVL.

The chain links TRBV2 to TRBJ1-1; the D gene is possibly TRBD1 (5 bases). CDR3 length: 13 amino acids. The germline V gene has CDR1 SNHLY and CDR2 FYNNEI. The ends were cut back, 6 bases at V and 10 bases at J, with 18 bases in the middle. The CDR3 DNA is TGTGCCAGCAGGGAGGCGGGGCCCCTGGGAGCTTTCTTT. This encodes CASREAGPLGAFF.

This clone was observed a handful of times. The chain combines TRBV30 with TRBJ1-1; 7 bases fit TRBD1. V was clipped by 0 bases and J by 1 base; unmatched bases: 5. Germline V gene sequence: CDR1 GTSNPN, CDR2 SVGIG (reference sequence). The CDR3 contains 15 residues. The CDR3 spells CAWSVPEGANTEAFF. CDR3 sequence (DNA): TGTGCCTGGAGTGTACCGGAGGGGGCGAACACTGAAGCTTTCTTT.

The V gene is TRBV5-1, the J gene TRBJ2-5; no reliable D call. Trimming cost V 3 bases and J 0 bases, with 12 bases left between them. The germline gives CDR1 SGHRS, CDR2 YFSETQ. The CDR3 consists of 15 residues. CDR3 nucleotide sequence: TGCGCCAGCAGCTCAACTCCACAGAACCAAGAGACCCAGTACTTC. Its protein product is CASSSTPQNQETQYF.

The chain couples TRBV7-8 to TRBJ2-2; a possible D gene is TRBD1 (5 bases). Trimming stripped 4 bases from V and 5 bases from J, with 14 bases between. The CDR3 covers 15 residues. Germline loops: CDR1 SGHVS, CDR2 FQNEAQ. CDR3 DNA sequence: TGTGCCAGCAGCTCGACAATTCAGGGAACCGGGGAGCTGTTTTTT. Its protein product is CASSSTIQGTGELFF.

V gene TRBV19 combines with J gene TRBJ2-2; TRBD1 agrees at 7 bases. The CDR3 consists of 16 residues. Trimming removed 6 bases from V and 2 bases from J; junction bases left unmatched: 9. The V gene's germline CDR1 is LNHDA and CDR2 SQIVND (reference sequence). CDR3 nucleotides: TGTGCCAGTAGGATACAGGGGCGCCTTAACACCGGGGAGCTGTTTTTT. It yields the protein CASRIQGRLNTGELFF. Combining the CDR3 with reference TRBV19 and TRBJ2-2 gives the whole variable domain DGGITQSPKYLFRKEGQNVTLSCEQNLNHDAMYWYRQDPGQGLRLIYYSQIVNDFQKGDIAEGYSVSREKKESFPLTVTSAQKNPTAFYLCASRIQGRLNTGELFFGEGSRLTVL.

The V and J genes are TRBV28 and TRBJ2-7; 10 positions match TRBD1. The CDR3 extends over 16 amino acids. CDR1 MDHEN and CDR2 SYDVKM come from the germline V gene. V was clipped by 8 bases and J by 3 bases; unmatched bases: 13. CDR3 in amino acids: CASLVAGTGAIYEQYF. In DNA, the CDR3 is TGTGCCAGCTTAGTAGCCGGGACAGGGGCCATCTACGAGCAGTACTTC.

The J gene is TRBJ2-1, the V gene TRBV3-1 (or the pseudogene TRBV3-2), with a possible D match to TRBD2 (7 bases). V shed 4 bases and J shed 4 bases, with 20 bases lying between them. The CDR3 has 17 residues. Germline loops: CDR1 LGHDT, CDR2 YNNKEL (reference sequence). The CDR3 here is CASSPSPVGGAYNEQFF. The CDR3 DNA follows: TGTGCCAGCAGCCCGAGTCCGGTGGGGGGGGCATACAATGAGCAGTTCTTC.

The chain couples TRBV15 to TRBJ2-3; unclear D gene. CDR3 length: 13 residues. The germline gives CDR1 LNHNV, CDR2 YYDKDF (reference sequence). The V end was cut by 0 bases, the J end by 4 bases, with 5 bases between. The CDR3 sequence: CATSRDLADTQYF. The CDR3 DNA sequence: TGTGCCACCAGCAGAGATCTCGCAGATACGCAGTATTTT.

The chain uses TRBV7-2 and TRBJ2-1; tentative D call: TRBD2 (6 bases). The germline V and J ends were trimmed by 2 bases and 10 bases, with 21 bases remaining between them. Germline loops: CDR1 SGHTA, CDR2 FQGNSA. CDR3 length: 16 amino acids. The CDR3 reads CASSLRAFGGRDEQFF. The CDR3 DNA follows: TGTGCCAGCAGCTTACGAGCGTTCGGGGGAAGAGACGAGCAGTTCTTC.

The chain carries TRBV6-5 and TRBJ1-1; D perhaps matches TRBD1 (5 bases). This CDR3 spans 12 amino acids. V lost 8 bases and J 6 bases, leaving 13 bases between the germline ends. Germline assignment: CDR1 MNHEY and CDR2 SVGAGI. This CDR3 reads CASGGERAEAFF. CDR3 sequence (DNA): TGTGCCAGCGGGGGGGAGAGGGCTGAAGCTTTCTTT.

This clone occurred once. This rearrangement joins TRBV29-1 to TRBJ1-2; D gene uncertain. Germline CDR1 and CDR2: SQVTM and ANQGSEA. CDR3 length equals 11 residues. Deletions cut 3 bases from V and 5 bases from J, with 7 bases between. The CDR3 here is CSVDAGYGYTF. The CDR3, as DNA: TGCAGCGTTGACGCGGGGTATGGCTACACCTTC.

J is TRBJ2-5 and V is TRBV6-5, with D tentatively TRBD1 (7 bases). With 7 bases removed from V and 4 bases from J, the gap between germline ends came to 16 bases. The CDR3 is 14 amino acids. Germline CDR1 and CDR2: MNHEY and SVGAGI. The CDR3 DNA sequence: TGTGCCAGCACGGAGGGGGCCGGAGTAGAGACCCAGTACTTC. Translated, it gives CASTEGAGVETQYF.

V gene TRBV7-9 combines with J gene TRBJ2-7, with 8 bases lining up with TRBD1. Germline CDR1 and CDR2: SEHNR and FQNEAQ (reference sequence). The CDR3 has 14 amino acids. The V segment lost 0 bases and the J segment 7 bases; nucleotides outside the gene matches: 5. CDR3 amino acids: CASSLAQGAEEQYF. In nucleotides, the CDR3 is TGTGCCAGCAGCTTAGCGCAGGGGGCGGAGGAGCAGTACTTC.

The chain combines TRBV7-6 with TRBJ2-5; 9 bases fit TRBD1. There are 15 residues in the CDR3. Germline V gene lookup returns CDR1 SGHVS and CDR2 FNYEAQ. Trimming took 0 bases from V and 5 from J; bases not matched to a gene: 4. The CDR3 DNA reads as TGTGCCAGCAGCTTAGCGGGGACAGGGTGGGAGACCCAGTACTTC. Its protein is CASSLAGTGWETQYF. The variable domain in full, with the rest retrieved from reference TRBV7-6 and TRBJ2-5, is GAGVSQSPRYKVTKRGQDVALRCDPISGHVSLYWYRQALGQGPEFLTYFNYEAQQDKSGLPNDRFSAERPEGSISTLTIQRTEQRDSAMYRCASSLAGTGWETQYFGPGTRLLVL.

As to this clone: Mismatch with germline at one junction end may stem from a read error. This sequence joins TRBV6-1 and TRBJ1-2; D is perhaps TRBD1 (6 bases). This CDR3 spans 17 amino acids. Per the germline V gene, CDR1 is MNHNS and CDR2 is SASEGT. DNA for the CDR3: TGTGCCAGCAGAGAAGTGGGCACAGGGCTGCTGGGGTATGGCTACACCTTC. Residues: CASREVGTGLLGYGYTF.

The chain links TRBV6-6 to TRBJ1-5, with D hard to call. V lost 10 bases and J lost 1, with 11 bases in between. CDR3 length: 13 amino acids. CDR1 MNHNY and CDR2 SVGAGI come from the germline V gene (reference sequence). The CDR3 region is CATQIGSNQPQHF. As DNA, the CDR3 is TGTGCCACCCAGATCGGGAGCAATCAGCCCCAGCATTTT.

V is TRBV3-1 (or the pseudogene TRBV3-2) and J is TRBJ2-2, with D possibly TRBD2 on 6 matching bases. Trimming stripped 1 base from V and 7 bases from J, with 13 bases between. There are 15 residues in the CDR3. CDR1 is LGHDT and CDR2 is YNNKEL in the germline V gene (reference sequence). CDR3 bases: TGTGCCAGCAGCCAAGGTGGGGGGTTCGGCGGGGAGCTGTTTTTT. Amino acids: CASSQGGGFGGELFF.

The CDR3 sequence is CASSTYSGQGASGANVLTF. CDR3 nucleotides: TGTGCCAGCAGTACCTACTCCGGGCAGGGGGCTTCTGGGGCCAACGTCCTGACTTTC. The chain uses TRBV6-2 or TRBV6-3 and TRBJ2-6, with TRBD1 matching over 8 bases. CDR1 is MNHEY, CDR2 SVGEGT, per germline. The trim removed 5 bases at V and 1 base at J, leaving 13 bases unmatched. The CDR3 is made up of 19 amino acids.